The 6 T cell receptor beta chains below all came from one sample that was sequenced in a study of post-analysis software for immune sequencing data. Findings and caveats of the study: Several TRBV segments, TRBV5-6, TRBV5-1 and TRBV20-1 among them, were found more frequent in patients than controls.

Their antigens are not known. The TCR beta cDNA libraries carried unique molecular identifiers. TCRdb independently ran MiXCR on the PCR reads; one entry per CDR3 protein. The profile shows fewer than 850,000 distinct CDR3 sequences, 25% to 30% of them singletons. Sequencing input: blood. All receptors come from a girl aged 10-17 years with multiple sclerosis.

The rearrangement uses TRBV7-6 and TRBJ2-5; TRBD1 matches at 7 bases. J was trimmed by 1 base and V by 5 bases; bases with no gene match: 10. The germline V gene has CDR1 SGHVS and CDR2 FNYEAQ. This CDR3 is 16 amino acids long. The CDR3 spells CASSPRKGQFQETQYF. The CDR3 DNA reads as TGTGCCAGCAGCCCAAGGAAGGGACAGTTCCAAGAGACCCAGTACTTC.

This clonotype was counted a few times. J is TRBJ2-4 and V is TRBV20-1; the match to TRBD1 covers 7 bases. V gave up 2 bases and J gave up 3 bases; unmatched junction bases: 7. CDR1 is DFQATT, CDR2 SNEGSKA, per germline (reference sequence). The CDR3 length is 15 residues. CDR3 protein: CSARIPGTDKNIQYF. In DNA form, the CDR3 reads TGCAGTGCTAGAATCCCCGGGACAGACAAAAACATTCAGTACTTC.

This clonotype appeared many times. J is TRBJ2-7 and V is TRBV4-3; no firm D call. Germline CDR1 reads LGHNA; CDR2 reads YSLEER. The CDR3 has 16 amino acids. V lost 0 bases to trimming and J lost 1 base, with 13 bases between them. The CDR3 loop is CASSQERTKGSYEQYF. In nucleotides, the CDR3 is TGCGCCAGCAGCCAAGAAAGGACCAAAGGGTCCTACGAGCAGTACTTC.

This clonotype was seen a few times. A much larger clone differs from this one at a single base, so this may be a read error. The rearrangement links TRBV6-5 to TRBJ1-2; 10 positions match TRBD1. CDR3 length: 14 residues. Germline V gives CDR1 MNHEY, CDR2 SVGAGI. With V trimmed by 6 bases and J by 10 bases, 11 bases remained unmatched. CDR3 residues: CASRATGGASDYTF. CDR3 bases: TGTGCCAGCAGGGCGACAGGGGGCGCGAGTGACTACACCTTC.

This rearrangement joins TRBV6-2 or TRBV6-3 to TRBJ2-3, with D possibly TRBD1 on 6 matching bases. The germline CDR1 and CDR2 sequences are MNHEY and SVGEGT. CDR3 length: 17 amino acids. V lost 6 bases and J 0 bases, leaving 19 bases between the germline ends. Here the CDR3 DNA reads TGTGCCAGCAGGATCAGACCGGACAGATACAGCACAGATACGCAGTATTTT. This encodes CASRIRPDRYSTDTQYF.

This clonotype was counted a few times. The chain links TRBV28 to TRBJ2-5; weak D call: TRBD2 (7 bases). V was cut by 6 bases and J by 6 bases, with 17 bases left in between. This CDR3 spans 14 amino acids. CDR1 is MDHEN and CDR2 is SYDVKM in the germline V gene. CDR3 coding DNA: TGTGCCAGCAGCGCCAGGGGAGGGGCACAGACCCAGTACTTC. As protein: CASSARGGAQTQYF. The whole variable domain, filled in from reference TRBV28 and TRBJ2-5, reads DVKVTQSSRYLVKRTGEKVFLECVQDMDHENMFWYRQDPGLGLRLIYFSYDVKMKEKGDIPEGYSVSREKKERFSLILESASTNQTSMYLCASSARGGAQTQYFGPGTRLLVL.